The clone carrying this T cell receptor beta chain was counted a few times. Its specificity is unknown. 13 Jbeta primers and 60 Vbeta primers were used for the PCR. Method: immunoSEQ multiplex PCR; TCRdb's copy keeps in-frame clones and lacks some. The repertoire consists of around 100,000 clones, with about 80% occurring once and the leading ten covering 1.5% to 2%. The sample comes from a study of cytomegalovirus exposure and HLA in healthy donors. As for the study in general: Earlier, almost 120 million unique TCR beta sequences were recovered from 170 million or so T cells by an analysis. General study points: Several of the most significant clusters were apparently associated with common viral pathogens in a later analysis. Cytomegalovirus status, reportedly, was diagnosed with high specificity and sensitivity by the classifier.

This CDR3 has 16 residues. V was clipped by 2 bases and J by 0 bases; unmatched bases: 7. CDR1 SGHRS and CDR2 YFSETQ come from the germline V gene. The V call is TRBV5-1, the J call TRBJ1-1; the match to TRBD1 covers 7 bases. Sequencing was performed on PBMCs. This TCR derives from a woman aged 40 to 50 in good health and CMV-seronegative. CDR3 bases: TGCGCCAGCAGCTTATGGACAGGACTAATGAACACTGAAGCTTTCTTT. Translating it yields CASSLWTGLMNTEAFF.